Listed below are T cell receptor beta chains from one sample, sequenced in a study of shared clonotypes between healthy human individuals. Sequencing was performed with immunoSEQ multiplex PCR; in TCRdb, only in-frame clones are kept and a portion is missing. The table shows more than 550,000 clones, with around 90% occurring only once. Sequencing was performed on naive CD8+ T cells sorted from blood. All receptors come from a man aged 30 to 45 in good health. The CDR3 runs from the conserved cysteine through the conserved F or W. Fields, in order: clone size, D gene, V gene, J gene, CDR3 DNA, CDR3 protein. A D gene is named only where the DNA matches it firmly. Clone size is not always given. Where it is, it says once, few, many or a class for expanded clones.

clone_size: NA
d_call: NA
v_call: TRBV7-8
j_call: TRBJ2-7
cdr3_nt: TGTGCCAGCAGCTCCCGACAGAGCTCCTACGAGCAGTACTTC
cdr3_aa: CASSSRQSSYEQYF

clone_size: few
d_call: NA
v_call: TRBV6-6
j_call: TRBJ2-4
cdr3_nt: TGTGCCAGCAGTTACTCGAGCGAGAAAAACATTCAGTACTTC
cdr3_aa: CASSYSSEKNIQYF

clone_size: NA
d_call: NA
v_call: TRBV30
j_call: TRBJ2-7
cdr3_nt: TGTGCCTGGAGTGTGGCAGGGAGTAGCGAGCAGTACTTC
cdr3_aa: CAWSVAGSSEQYF

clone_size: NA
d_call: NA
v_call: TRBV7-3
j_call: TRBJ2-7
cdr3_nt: TGTGCCAGCAGCCCCTTTGAGGTGGGTCCTCTCTACGAGCAGTACTTC
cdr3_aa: CASSPFEVGPLYEQYF

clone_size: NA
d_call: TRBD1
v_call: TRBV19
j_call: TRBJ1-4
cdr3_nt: TGTGCCAGTAGTATAGGGACAGGGGTTGAAAAACTGTTTTTT
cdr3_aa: CASSIGTGVEKLFF

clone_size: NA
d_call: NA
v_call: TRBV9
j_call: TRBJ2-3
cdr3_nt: TGTGCCAGCAGCGTAAGCGGTGGCACAGATACGCAGTATTTT
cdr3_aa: CASSVSGGTDTQYF

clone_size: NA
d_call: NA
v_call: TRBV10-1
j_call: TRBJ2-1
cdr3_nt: TGCGCCAGCAGTGAGTATACGGGTAGCTCCTACAATGAGCAGTTCTTC
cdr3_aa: CASSEYTGSSYNEQFF

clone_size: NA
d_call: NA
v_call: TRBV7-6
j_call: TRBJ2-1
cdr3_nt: TGTGCCAGCAGCCCCTCTAGCGCAAGCTCCTACAATGAGCAGTTCTTC
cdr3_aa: CASSPSSASSYNEQFF

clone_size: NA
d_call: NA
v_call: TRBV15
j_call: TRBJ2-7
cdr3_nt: TGTGCCACCAGCAGAGGGTCTAGCTCGAACTACGAGCAGTACTTC
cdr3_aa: CATSRGSSSNYEQYF

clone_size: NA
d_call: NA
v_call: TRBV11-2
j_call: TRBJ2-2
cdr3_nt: TGTGCCAGCAGCTCCCTGTTCGGGAGTAGCGGGGAGCTGTTTTTT
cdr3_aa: CASSSLFGSSGELFF

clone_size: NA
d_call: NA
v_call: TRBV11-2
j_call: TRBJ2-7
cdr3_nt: TGTGCCAGCAGCTTGGGGGGACCTGCCTACGAGCAGTACTTC
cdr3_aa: CASSLGGPAYEQYF

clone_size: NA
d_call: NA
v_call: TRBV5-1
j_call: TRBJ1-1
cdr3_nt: TGCGCCAGCAGCTTGGGAGGGGTCAGGGGCTACGCCACTGAAGCTTTCTTT
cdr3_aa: CASSLGGVRGYATEAFF

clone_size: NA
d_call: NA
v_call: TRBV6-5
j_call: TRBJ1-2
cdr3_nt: TGTGCCAGCAGTTACACACTAGGCTATGGCTACACCTTC
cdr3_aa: CASSYTLGYGYTF

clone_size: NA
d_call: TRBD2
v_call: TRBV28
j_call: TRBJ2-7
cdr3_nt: TGTGCCACCAATGGGGGGGACTCAACCTACGAGCAGTACTTC
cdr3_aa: CATNGGDSTYEQYF

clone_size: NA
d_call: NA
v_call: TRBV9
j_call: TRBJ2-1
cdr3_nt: TGTGCCAGCAGCGTAGAGGGGATTGTGTCCAATGAGCAGTTCTTC
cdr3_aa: CASSVEGIVSNEQFF

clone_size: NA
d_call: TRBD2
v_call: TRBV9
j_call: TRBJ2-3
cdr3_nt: TGTGCCAGCAGCGTCCCCCTTTCCGGGACTAGGAGAGATACGCAGTATTTT
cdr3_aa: CASSVPLSGTRRDTQYF

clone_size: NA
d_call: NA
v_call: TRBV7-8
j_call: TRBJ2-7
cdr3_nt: TGTGCCAGCGCAGATTTCGGCGGGACCTACGAGCAGTACTTC
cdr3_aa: CASADFGGTYEQYF

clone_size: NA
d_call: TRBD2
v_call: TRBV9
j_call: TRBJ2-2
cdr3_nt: TGTGCCAGCAGCGTAGGTCTAGCGGGGCCTTCAGCTGCGAACACCGGGGAGCTGTTTTTT
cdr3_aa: CASSVGLAGPSAANTGELFF

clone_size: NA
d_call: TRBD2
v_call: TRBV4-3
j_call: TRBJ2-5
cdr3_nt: TGCGCCAGCAGCTCGCGGGGACTAGCGGGATTCGAGACCCAGTACTTC
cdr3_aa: CASSSRGLAGFETQYF

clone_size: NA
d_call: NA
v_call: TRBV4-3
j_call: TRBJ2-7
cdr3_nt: TGCGCCAGCAGCCAAGACCGGGCCCTAAATTACTACGAGCAGTACTTC
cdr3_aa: CASSQDRALNYYEQYF